These 23 T cell receptor beta chains came from one sample sequenced in a study of T cell responses to AZD1222 COVID-19 vaccine. Sequencing was performed with immunoSEQ multiplex PCR; in TCRdb, only in-frame clones are kept and a portion is missing. The sample shows about 83,000 clones, around 86% of them seen only once. The sequences come from peripheral blood, collected on day 0 of AZD1222 vaccination. Receptor source: an adult in good health.

The rearrangement joins TRBV24-1 to TRBJ1-5, with TRBD1 matching 7 bases. Germline assignment: CDR1 KGHDR and CDR2 SFDVKD. V shed 7 bases and J 2 bases; nucleotides not matched to a gene: 7. The CDR3 length is 15 residues. The CDR3 bases are TGTGCCACCAGCCGGGACAGCGTCGGCAATCAGCCCCAGCATTTT. This gives the protein CATSRDSVGNQPQHF.

This rearrangement joins TRBV7-6 to TRBJ1-2; D is possibly TRBD1 (5 bases). Trimming removed 5 bases at V and 6 bases at J, with 19 bases between. CDR3 length: 15 residues. Germline CDR1 reads SGHVS; CDR2 reads FNYEAQ. The CDR3 loop is CASSPGVAGLNGYTF. The CDR3 coding sequence is TGTGCCAGCAGCCCCGGTGTCGCGGGGCTCAATGGCTACACCTTC.

The chain carries TRBV24-1 and TRBJ2-7; TRBD2 matches at 8 bases. Germline assignment: CDR1 KGHDR and CDR2 SFDVKD. The CDR3 has 14 amino acids. V gave up 4 bases and J gave up 3 bases; unmatched junction bases: 4. CDR3 in DNA: TGTGCCACCAGTGACACTAGCGGAGGCTACGAGCAGTACTTC. Its translation: CATSDTSGGYEQYF.

The CDR3 loop reads CASSLGRQGGNSPLHF. The CDR3 coding sequence is TGTGCCAGCAGCTTAGGGAGACAGGGCGGGAATTCACCCCTCCACTTT. The chain links TRBV11-2 to TRBJ1-6; TRBD1 aligns across 7 bases. There are 16 residues in the CDR3. Germline V gene data show CDR1 as SGHAT and CDR2 as FQNNGV. Trimming cost V 1 base and J 7 bases; bases outside gene matches: 7.

This chain connects TRBV28 to TRBJ1-4, with no clear D. V lost 6 bases to trimming and J lost 1 base, with 9 bases between them. This CDR3 is 14 amino acids long. The germline V gene encodes CDR1 MDHEN and CDR2 SYDVKM. Here the CDR3 DNA reads TGTGCCAGCAGACGCATATTAACTAATGAAAAACTGTTTTTT. Its translation is CASRRILTNEKLFF. Looking up the rest from reference TRBV28 and TRBJ1-4 gives the full variable domain: DVKVTQSSRYLVKRTGEKVFLECVQDMDHENMFWYRQDPGLGLRLIYFSYDVKMKEKGDIPEGYSVSREKKERFSLILESASTNQTSMYLCASRRILTNEKLFFGSGTQLSVL.

This chain links TRBV6-5 with TRBJ1-5; 10 nucleotides agree with TRBD1. J gave up 7 bases and V 7 bases, and 10 bases lay outside the gene matches. The CDR3 contains 15 residues. Germline CDR1 MNHEY, CDR2 SVGAGI. The CDR3 DNA reads as TGTGCCAGCACCCTCGACAGGGGGCGGGGACAGCCCCAGCATTTT. Translation gives CASTLDRGRGQPQHF.

This chain uses TRBV28 with TRBJ2-7; D not resolved. This CDR3 has 13 amino acids. Germline-derived CDR1 and CDR2 are MDHEN and SYDVKM. V was clipped by 2 bases and J by 4 bases, with 9 bases between them. The CDR3 DNA reads TGTGCCAGCAGTTTACCAGTAGTTTACGAGCAGTACTTC. Translation gives CASSLPVVYEQYF. Complete variable domain (other parts from reference TRBV28 and TRBJ2-7): DVKVTQSSRYLVKRTGEKVFLECVQDMDHENMFWYRQDPGLGLRLIYFSYDVKMKEKGDIPEGYSVSREKKERFSLILESASTNQTSMYLCASSLPVVYEQYFGPGTRLTVT.

This sequence joins TRBV6-5 and TRBJ2-7, with D perhaps TRBD1 or TRBD2 (5 bases each). The CDR3 length is 14 residues. Trimming took off 5 bases at V and 7 bases at J, with 18 bases between the two ends. Germline V gene sequence: CDR1 MNHEY, CDR2 SVGAGI. CDR3 coding DNA: TGTGCCAGCAGTAGGACTGAGGGGAGCCGTGAGCAGTACTTC. Translation gives CASSRTEGSREQYF.

The chain couples TRBV2 to TRBJ1-6; D is perhaps TRBD1 (5 bases). The CDR3 sequence is 15 residues long. The V and J ends lost 3 bases and 9 bases respectively, with 15 bases between them. Germline CDR1 SNHLY, CDR2 FYNNEI. In nucleotides, the CDR3 is TGTGCCAGCAGTGAGATGGGGGGGAAGAGTTCACCCCTCCACTTT. As protein: CASSEMGGKSSPLHF.

This rearrangement joins TRBV7-2 to TRBJ2-1; tentatively, D is TRBD2 (5 bases). The CDR3 is made up of 13 amino acids. The ends were cut back, 5 bases at V and 2 bases at J, with 7 bases in the middle. Germline CDR1 reads SGHTA; CDR2 reads FQGNSA. The CDR3 is CASSEGAYNEQFF. In nucleotides, the CDR3 is TGTGCCAGCAGCGAGGGAGCCTACAATGAGCAGTTCTTC.

The chain links TRBV2 to TRBJ2-7; possibly TRBD2 for D (6 bases). The CDR3 is 14 amino acids. From germline, CDR1 is SNHLY and CDR2 FYNNEI. The V gene lost 6 bases and the J gene lost 0 bases, with 12 bases spanning the gap. In DNA form, the CDR3 reads TGTGCCAGCAGCCTCGGGGGATCCTCCTACGAGCAGTACTTC. Amino acids: CASSLGGSSYEQYF.

The gene calls are TRBV3-1 (or the pseudogene TRBV3-2) and TRBJ2-5; D gene ambiguous. There are 14 residues in the CDR3. V lost 2 bases and J lost 4, with 11 bases in between. Per germline, CDR1 LGHDT and CDR2 YNNKEL (reference sequence). The CDR3 nucleotides read TGTGCCAGCAGCCAAATGATGACCCCAGAGACCCAGTACTTC. Encoded protein: CASSQMMTPETQYF.

In its sample, this clone was seen a few times. The rearrangement joins TRBV9 to TRBJ2-7; D is undetermined. The CDR3 length is 15 residues. CDR1 SGDLS and CDR2 YYNGEE come from the germline V gene. V was cut by 0 bases and J by 1 base, with 11 bases left in between. CDR3 DNA sequence: TGTGCCAGCAGCGTAGATCACAGTACATCCTACGAGCAGTACTTC. Its protein product is CASSVDHSTSYEQYF.

This sequence joins TRBV18 and TRBJ2-7; 8 bases fit TRBD2. In germline, CDR1 is KGHSH, CDR2 LQKENI. V gave up 6 bases and J gave up 6 bases; unmatched junction bases: 13. This CDR3 is built from 15 residues. The CDR3 nucleotides are TGTGCCAGCTCCCCGGCCTATGGACTAGCCCCCGAGCAGTACTTC. Translated: CASSPAYGLAPEQYF.

This sequence joins TRBV2 and TRBJ2-1; 8 bases match TRBD2. Germline values: CDR1 SNHLY, CDR2 FYNNEI. The junction had 8 bases not matched to a gene; V was cut back by 6 bases and J by 7 bases. The CDR3 sequence is 14 residues long. DNA of the CDR3: TGTGCCAGCAGAGGGACTAGTTCGTTAAATGAGCAGTTCTTC. Translation gives CASRGTSSLNEQFF.

The chain uses TRBV10-3 and TRBJ1-1; D is undetermined. With 4 bases removed from V and 1 base from J, the gap between germline ends came to 4 bases. Germline CDR1 is ENHRY and CDR2 is SYGVKD. This CDR3 has 12 residues. CDR3 bases: TGTGCCATCAGTGGGCAGAACACTGAAGCTTTCTTT. This sequence encodes CAISGQNTEAFF.

V gene TRBV9 combines with J gene TRBJ1-5; maybe TRBD1 (5 bases). Trimming shortened V by 0 bases and J by 7 bases, and 11 bases separated the two germline ends. The length of the CDR3 is 14 residues. CDR1 is SGDLS, CDR2 YYNGEE, per germline. This CDR3 is CASSVGARGQPQHF. The DNA for the CDR3 is TGTGCCAGCAGCGTAGGGGCCCGGGGGCAGCCCCAGCATTTT.

V is TRBV16 and J is TRBJ1-6; no clear D gene. Germline V gene lookup returns CDR1 KGHSY and CDR2 FQNENV. This CDR3 has 14 amino acids. V dropped 3 bases and J dropped 7 bases, with 10 bases sitting between them. Here the CDR3 DNA reads TGTGCCAGCAGCCAGGGATGGAGGAATTCACCCCTCCACTTT. Protein: CASSQGWRNSPLHF.

The chain carries TRBV7-8 and TRBJ1-1; 9 bases are shared with TRBD1. The V segment lost 4 bases and the J segment 6 bases; nucleotides outside the gene matches: 9. Germline V gene lookup returns CDR1 SGHVS and CDR2 FQNEAQ. The CDR3 loop spans 15 amino acids. CDR3 sequence: CASSSTTGGKAEAFF. CDR3 bases: TGTGCCAGCAGCTCGACGACAGGGGGTAAGGCTGAAGCTTTCTTT.

This clone was counted a single time. This chain uses TRBV5-6 with TRBJ1-2, with D tentatively TRBD1 (6 bases). V lost 1 base, J lost 4 bases, and 8 bases lay in between. The CDR3 runs 13 residues. Germline assignment: CDR1 SGHDT and CDR2 YYEEEE. CDR3 residues: CASSLPDSYGYTF. CDR3 bases: TGTGCCAGCAGCTTGCCGGACAGCTATGGCTACACCTTC.

CDR3 protein: CASSWGLAEYNEQFF. As DNA, the CDR3 is TGTGCCAGCAGCTGGGGACTAGCAGAGTACAATGAGCAGTTCTTC. The chain uses TRBV5-4 and TRBJ2-1, with TRBD2 identical over 9 bases. This CDR3 has 15 amino acids. The germline V gene has CDR1 SGHNT and CDR2 YYREEE (reference sequence). The trim removed 3 bases at V and 4 bases at J, leaving 5 bases unmatched.

The rearrangement joins TRBV12-3 or TRBV12-4 to TRBJ2-7; TRBD1 matches 10 bases. J lost 5 bases, V lost 8 bases, and 6 bases had no gene match. The CDR3 length is 13 residues. DNA for the CDR3: TGTGCCAGCGGGGGACAGGGGATCCACGAGCAGTACTTC. Translating it yields CASGGQGIHEQYF.

V gene TRBV3-1 (or the pseudogene TRBV3-2) combines with J gene TRBJ1-2; TRBD1 agrees at 7 bases. This CDR3 region has 12 residues. Germline lookup yields CDR1 LGHDT and CDR2 YNNKEL (reference sequence). The V gene end was trimmed by 4 bases and the J gene end by 4 bases; junction bases not matched to a gene: 0. CDR3 residues: CASSRDSYGYTF. In nucleotides, the CDR3 is TGTGCCAGCAGCCGGGACAGCTATGGCTACACCTTC.